These T cell receptor beta chains were read from a single sample in a study of T-cell reconstitution after alpha-beta-depleted transplantation in children. One entry per CDR3 protein results from TCRdb running MiXCR on the PCR reads. The table records some 490,000 distinct CDR3 sequences, 12% of them present only once. Here the sequenced sample was PBMCs from the stem cell graft donor, taken from the stem cell graft. The receptors originated from a human donor who donated a stem cell graft to a child with combined immunodeficiency. The conserved cysteine and the conserved F or W are not part of the CDR3 here. Fields, in order: V gene, CDR3 protein.

>TRBV28
ASSRPTWGEQY
>TRBV3-1
ASSPTQFNEQF
>TRBV4-2
ASSQLPGQGNSYEQY
>TRBV6-1
ASSPPGGHTETQY
>TRBV7-2
ASSLAGVTDTQY
>TRBV9
ASSVAGEIYNEQF
>TRBV18
ASSQSGTTEAF
>TRBV15
ATSRDRTAYNEQF
>TRBV10-3
AISESEDRLSWETQY
>TRBV29-1
SVVWDRGRNEQF
>TRBV12-3/TRBV12-4
ASSLFWRMNTEAF
>TRBV12-3/TRBV12-4
ASSHRRDFRSSYNSPLH
>TRBV5-4
ASSLDRASSYNEQF
>TRBV12-3/TRBV12-4
ASSLGSASGNTIY
>TRBV3-1
ASSQVIGSLEQGDTQY
>TRBV29-1
SVEALTGRTDTQY
>TRBV6-4
ASSELGTASWYSQNTIY
>TRBV12-3/TRBV12-4
TSSRQGLAGELF
>TRBV20-1
SASPRDEQY
>TRBV30
AWGPGNTEAF
>TRBV7-9
ASARGQETQY
>TRBV20-1
SARGQGGGSYEQY
>TRBV29-1
SVVDRDQETQY
>TRBV7-2
ASSTGTSRYNEQF
>TRBV5-1
ASSFAVTSTDTQY
>TRBV12-3/TRBV12-4
ASSLGWRRRDTQY
>TRBV5-6
ASSFVGRGLAGYEQY